This TCR beta chain comes out of a study of T cells after yellow fever vaccination. The CDR3 has 13 amino acids. Per the germline V gene, CDR1 is WSHSY and CDR2 is SAAADI. The V gene lost 3 bases and the J gene lost 8 bases, with 11 bases spanning the gap. This clonotype appeared a few times. The authors made TCR cDNA by 5'RACE template switching, adding a universal primer site and UMIs. Each CDR3 protein gets one entry after TCRdb re-called the 5' RACE reads with MiXCR. Among 400,000 to 450,000 distinct CDR3 sequences listed, approximately 18% were seen once. The chain is built from TRBV10-2 and TRBJ2-1; D perhaps matches TRBD1 (6 bases). The sequences come from PBMCs, collected before the yellow fever booster vaccination. The TCR was taken from a man between 18 and 35 years old who received the YFV17D yellow fever vaccine. The CDR3 region has the DNA TGCGCCAGCAGTGATCAGGGGCGGGATGAGCAGTTCTTC. As protein: CASSDQGRDEQFF.